Listed below are T cell receptor beta chains from one sample, sequenced in a study of blood T cell repertoires in COVID-19. Assay: immunoSEQ multiplex PCR; the TCRdb copy retains only in-frame clones and omits some. The sample has more than 85,000 clones; approximately 81% are singletons. The source material was peripheral blood. These receptor sequences come from a man older than 75 with acute or convalescent COVID-19. Both conserved end residues are part of each CDR3. The order of the fields is clone size, V gene, J gene, D gene, CDR3 protein, CDR3 DNA. The D gene is left open where the match is weak. Clone size is shown for a subset of rows, as once, few, many or a class of expanded clone.

.,TRBV2,TRBJ2-2,.,CASSVGGPNTGELFF,TGTGCCAGCAGTGTGGGAGGCCCGAACACCGGGGAGCTGTTTTTT
.,TRBV18,TRBJ2-3,TRBD2,CASSTTSGGPSTDTQYF,TGTGCCAGCTCAACTACCTCGGGGGGACCTAGCACAGATACGCAGTATTTT
.,TRBV28,TRBJ2-7,.,CASSPRGRPPYEQYF,TGTGCCAGCAGTCCCAGGGGCCGTCCTCCCTACGAGCAGTACTTC
.,TRBV18,TRBJ1-1,TRBD1,CASLGQGRTEAFF,TGTGCCAGCCTAGGACAGGGGCGCACTGAAGCTTTCTTT
few,TRBV4-1,TRBJ1-1,.,CASSQILAGTEAFF,TGCGCCAGCAGCCAAATCTTGGCGGGCACTGAAGCTTTCTTT
once,TRBV5-1,TRBJ2-1,.,CASSFQGMNEQFF,TGCGCCAGCAGCTTCCAGGGGATGAATGAGCAGTTCTTC
.,TRBV5-1,TRBJ2-2,TRBD1,CASSSGDRGTGELFF,TGCGCCAGCAGCTCAGGGGACAGGGGCACCGGGGAGCTGTTTTTT
.,TRBV19,TRBJ1-5,.,CASSMNSFYSNQPQHF,TGTGCCAGTAGTATGAACAGCTTCTATAGCAATCAGCCCCAGCATTTT
.,TRBV7-9,TRBJ2-2,.,CASSLQGTGELFF,TGTGCCAGCAGCCTACAGGGAACCGGGGAGCTGTTTTTT
.,TRBV6-1,TRBJ1-1,.,CASRYTGKGTEAFF,TGTGCCAGCAGGTATACAGGGAAGGGAACTGAAGCTTTCTTT
.,TRBV5-1,TRBJ1-2,.,CASSVGHSNYGYTF,TGCGCCAGCAGCGTAGGACACTCTAACTATGGCTACACCTTC
.,TRBV19,TRBJ1-4,.,CASSSLQFLNEKLFF,TGTGCCAGTAGTTCCCTACAGTTTCTCAATGAAAAACTGTTTTTT
.,TRBV6-7,TRBJ1-5,TRBD1,CASSALTGGVWQPQHF,TGTGCCAGCAGCGCGCTGACAGGGGGCGTATGGCAGCCCCAGCATTTT
few,TRBV5-1,TRBJ1-6,.,CASSSLEHRTNSPLHF,TGCGCCAGCAGCTCTTTAGAGCACAGAACTAATTCACCCCTCCACTTT
.,TRBV5-1,TRBJ1-3,.,CASSFSGVGNTIYF,TGCGCCAGCAGCTTTTCCGGGGTCGGAAACACCATATATTTT
.,TRBV4-1,TRBJ2-1,TRBD2,CASSQAPGLAGNEQFF,TGCGCCAGCAGCCAAGCACCGGGACTAGCAGGCAATGAGCAGTTCTTC
.,TRBV6-1,TRBJ1-1,.,CASSDRRAGLNTEAFF,TGTGCCAGCAGTGATCGGAGGGCAGGACTGAACACTGAAGCTTTCTTT
.,TRBV11-3,TRBJ2-7,TRBD1,CASSPRGDRDHEQYF,TGTGCCAGCAGCCCCCGGGGGGACAGGGACCACGAGCAGTACTTC
.,TRBV5-4,TRBJ1-6,.,CASSSNLPDSSPLHF,TGTGCCAGCAGCTCCAATCTACCGGATAGCAGTCCCCTCCACTTT
.,TRBV6-5,TRBJ1-1,.,CASSPRAGQIEAFF,TGTGCCAGCAGTCCCCGGGCAGGGCAAATTGAAGCTTTCTTT
.,TRBV5-1,TRBJ2-2,TRBD1,CASSIPGQGASGELFF,TGCGCCAGCAGCATACCGGGACAGGGGGCGTCCGGGGAGCTGTTTTTT
.,TRBV29-1,TRBJ2-5,.,CSVEELAGETQYF,TGCAGCGTTGAAGAACTAGCAGGAGAGACCCAGTACTTC
.,TRBV30,TRBJ1-2,.,CAWSQGTYGYTF,TGTGCCTGGAGTCAGGGTACATATGGCTACACCTTC
.,TRBV5-1,TRBJ1-1,TRBD1,CASSPDRGPGTEAFF,TGCGCCAGCAGCCCTGACAGGGGGCCGGGCACTGAAGCTTTCTTT
.,TRBV5-4,TRBJ2-7,TRBD2,CASSSRTSGNHEQYF,TGTGCCAGCAGCTCCCGGACTAGCGGGAACCACGAGCAGTACTTC
.,TRBV5-1,TRBJ2-5,.,CASSRTSYQETQYF,TGCGCCAGCAGCCGGACTTCGTACCAAGAGACCCAGTACTTC
.,TRBV2,TRBJ2-7,TRBD1,CASTLGQAIYEQYF,TGTGCCAGCACTCTGGGACAGGCGATCTACGAGCAGTACTTC
.,TRBV28,TRBJ1-5,.,CASDNQDQPQHF,TGTGCCAGCGATAATCAGGATCAGCCCCAGCATTTT
.,TRBV3-1/TRBV3-2,TRBJ1-4,TRBD1,CASSQDPGGEKLFF,TGTGCCAGCAGCCAAGATCCAGGGGGCGAAAAACTGTTTTTT
.,TRBV6-5,TRBJ1-5,.,CASSYDGYNQPQHF,TGTGCCAGCAGTTATGACGGGTACAATCAGCCCCAGCATTTT
.,TRBV2,TRBJ2-7,TRBD1,CASSRDSYEQYF,TGTGCCAGCAGTCGGGACAGCTACGAGCAGTACTTC
.,TRBV6-1,TRBJ1-2,TRBD1,CASSEALGDRVYGYTF,TGTGCCAGCAGTGAAGCGCTTGGGGACAGGGTCTATGGCTACACCTTC
.,TRBV7-8,TRBJ2-6,.,CASSLATANSGANVLTF,TGTGCCAGCAGCTTAGCGACAGCTAACTCTGGGGCCAACGTCCTGACTTTC
few,TRBV6-2/TRBV6-3,TRBJ1-3,.,CASSSRGTPSGNTIYF,TGTGCCAGCAGCTCGCGGGGGACGCCCTCTGGAAACACCATATATTTT
.,TRBV11-2,TRBJ2-5,.,CASSLGLGAPWETQYF,TGTGCCAGCAGCTTAGGTCTGGGGGCGCCGTGGGAGACCCAGTACTTC
.,TRBV11-1,TRBJ2-1,TRBD1,CASSQRDRGSNEQFF,TGTGCCAGCAGCCAGCGGGACAGGGGGAGCAATGAGCAGTTCTTC
.,TRBV5-1,TRBJ1-1,TRBD1,CASTPRQGNTEAFF,TGCGCCAGCACCCCAAGACAGGGCAACACTGAAGCTTTCTTT